A single sample gave rise to the 5 T cell receptor beta chains below, sequenced in a study of blood T cell repertoires in COVID-19. Clones were sequenced by immunoSEQ multiplex PCR, and TCRdb holds only the in-frame ones, with some missing. The data contain more than 95,000 clones, around four fifths of them seen just once; the ten biggest clones take up about 5%. Input material: peripheral blood. These receptors all stem from a man aged 60 to 75 with acute or convalescent COVID-19.

The gene calls are TRBV5-4 and TRBJ2-1, with 10 bases aligning to TRBD2. The CDR3 length is 15 residues. CDR1 is SGHNT and CDR2 is YYREEE in the germline V gene (reference sequence). Trimming at V came to 1 base and at J to 6 bases, leaving 4 bases not matched to a gene. Here the CDR3 DNA reads TGTGCCAGCAGCTTGACTAGCGGGGCTACCAATGAGCAGTTCTTC. This sequence encodes CASSLTSGATNEQFF.

The V gene is TRBV15, the J gene TRBJ1-5, with D maybe TRBD1 (5 bases). In germline, CDR1 is LNHNV, CDR2 YYDKDF (reference sequence). There are 16 residues in the CDR3. V was cut by 5 bases and J by 0 bases, with 14 bases left in between. CDR3 in amino acids: CATSAGGGFSNQPQHF. In nucleotides, the CDR3 is TGTGCCACCAGCGCCGGGGGTGGCTTTAGCAATCAGCCCCAGCATTTT.

CDR3 amino acids: CASSLLPSRVNFQNIQYF. The CDR3 DNA follows: TGCGCCAGCAGCTTGTTACCGAGCCGGGTTAATTTCCAAAACATTCAGTACTTC. The J gene is TRBJ2-4, the V gene TRBV5-1; D is undetermined. The V end lost 1 base, the J end lost 5 bases, and 22 bases lay between the germline ends. The germline CDR1 and CDR2 sequences are SGHRS and YFSETQ. The CDR3 sequence is 18 residues long.

The chain has TRBV15 and TRBJ2-5; 8 positions match TRBD2. V shed 1 base, J shed 4 bases, and the junction held 5 bases outside the gene matches. CDR1 and CDR2 from the germline V gene are LNHNV and YYDKDF (reference sequence). The CDR3 is 15 amino acids. The CDR3 region is CATSRAQRELETQYF. CDR3 DNA sequence: TGTGCCACCAGCAGAGCGCAGCGGGAGCTAGAGACCCAGTACTTC.

V is TRBV7-3 and J is TRBJ2-7, with 8 bases that match TRBD2. Germline loops: CDR1 SGHTA, CDR2 FQGTGA. The V segment lost 3 bases and the J segment 4 bases; nucleotides outside the gene matches: 8. The CDR3 has 15 residues. CDR3: CASSLSREGLYEQYF. CDR3 DNA sequence: TGTGCCAGCAGCTTGAGTCGGGAGGGCCTGTACGAGCAGTACTTC.